The entry below describes one T cell receptor beta chain. Its antigen is as yet unknown. This CDR3 spans 15 amino acids. V lost 6 bases to trimming and J lost 7 bases, with 19 bases between them. Per the germline V gene, CDR1 is MNHEY and CDR2 is SVGEGT. TCRdb re-analysed the 5' RACE reads in MiXCR, keeping a single row per CDR3 protein. The repertoire holds approximately 290,000 distinct CDR3 sequences, less than 25% seen once, with roughly 3.6% in the top ten. This sample was taken from a study of CD8 T cells in ankylosing spondylitis. Whole-study findings and limits: The authors reported significant enrichment of disease-linked clones in matched ankylosing spondylitis synovial fluid.

The sample taken for sequencing was blood, either unsorted or a sorted T cell fraction (not recorded which). The clonotype originates from a female donor with ankylosing spondylitis or in good health (not recorded which). The V call is TRBV6-2 or TRBV6-3, the J call TRBJ2-1; no clear D. CDR3 in amino acids: CASSRTTFLDNEQFF. DNA of the CDR3: TGTGCCAGCAGCCGGACGACGTTCCTGGATAATGAGCAGTTCTTC.